The 5 T cell receptor beta chains below come from one sample, sequenced in a study of human T cells and chemical hapten exposure. This sample's time point: pre-sensitization, week 0. Treatment here: therapeutic diphenylcyclopropenone sensitization with weekly scalp DPC. Via MiXCR, TCRdb re-called the RACE reads, giving one row per CDR3 protein. The sample shows 270,000 or so distinct CDR3 sequences, around 7.3% of them seen only once. This sample comprised whole blood, obtained in connection with sensitization to the hapten diphenylcyclopropenone (DPC). The receptors shown here come from a man aged 18 to 29 with alopecia areata. Some clones in this sample may be carry-over from other donors' samples.

The sample holds many counts of this clonotype. The chain joins TRBV7-2 to TRBJ2-1; D is ambiguous. V was clipped by 4 bases and J by 9 bases, with 13 bases between them. Germline CDR1 and CDR2: SGHTA and FQGNSA. CDR3 length: 13 residues. The CDR3 protein is CASSSPHSSEQFF. The DNA for the CDR3 is TGTGCCAGCAGCTCCCCGCATTCGAGTGAGCAGTTCTTC.

The chain has TRBV20-1 and TRBJ1-5; D is ambiguous. Germline CDR1 reads DFQATT; CDR2 reads SNEGSKA (reference sequence). V lost 5 bases to trimming and J lost 7 bases, with 12 bases between them. This CDR3 region has 12 residues. In DNA, the CDR3 is TGCAGTGCTGCCACAATTGGGCAGCCCCAGCATTTT. As protein: CSAATIGQPQHF.

This clonotype was picked up a small number of times. V gene TRBV3-1 combines with J gene TRBJ1-1; D gene uncertain. The germline gives CDR1 LGHDT, CDR2 YNNKEL (reference sequence). Trimming shortened V by 0 bases and J by 7 bases, and 9 bases separated the two germline ends. The CDR3 runs 13 residues. CDR3 in amino acids: CASSQDPAGEAFF. CDR3 in DNA: TGTGCCAGCAGCCAAGATCCCGCCGGTGAAGCTTTCTTT.

The table lists this clonotype with many counts. This chain uses TRBV6-4 with TRBJ1-5; 10 bases are shared with TRBD1. With V trimmed by 11 bases and J by 5 bases, 3 bases remained unmatched. The CDR3 consists of 12 residues. The germline V gene has CDR1 MRHNA and CDR2 SNTAGT. Here the CDR3 DNA reads TGTGCCGGGACAGGGGAAGATCAGCCCCAGCATTTT. Translation: CAGTGEDQPQHF.

The chain links TRBV6-5 to TRBJ1-2; 9 nucleotides agree with TRBD1. The V gene end was trimmed by 0 bases and the J gene end by 6 bases; junction bases not matched to a gene: 5. Germline lookup yields CDR1 MNHEY and CDR2 SVGAGI. The CDR3 covers 15 residues. CDR3 coding DNA: TGTGCCAGCAGTTACTCATCCGGGACAGGGAATGGCTACACCTTC. Translation gives CASSYSSGTGNGYTF.